What follows is one TCR beta chain and its context. These data belong to a study of identical twins. The CDR3 length is 13 residues. CDR1 is MNHNS and CDR2 is SASEGT in the germline V gene. V was trimmed by 5 bases and J by 5 bases, leaving 11 bases between them. From the 5' RACE reads, TCRdb called clonotypes with MiXCR, one entry per CDR3 protein. The repertoire has around 240,000 distinct CDR3 sequences, roughly 7% of them found once; the top ten carry 3.5% to 4%. The data were also submitted as part of a second study, on yellow fever vaccine responses in identical twins.

J is TRBJ2-3 and V is TRBV6-1; no clear D. The specimen sequenced was memory (CD45RO+) T cells sorted from blood. This receptor was obtained from a woman aged 18-35 years in good health. The CDR3 DNA follows: TGTGCCAGCAGTCCTTTCGTGGGAGATACGCAGTATTTT. Translated, it gives CASSPFVGDTQYF.